This T cell receptor beta chain was sequenced during a study of T cell responses to AZD1222 COVID-19 vaccine. Study outcomes and limitations: Increases in Spike-specific TCR breadth and depth were seen after two AZD1222 doses.

The CDR3 spans 15 residues. With 1 base clipped from V and 4 bases from J, the junction kept 4 bases outside the gene matches. CDR1 and CDR2 from the germline V gene are SGHNT and YYREEE (reference sequence). Comments on this clone: Its antigen remains unknown.

Produced via immunoSEQ multiplex PCR; TCRdb's table is partial and in-frame only. The sample has more than 95,000 clones, roughly nine tenths seen once. Here the sequenced sample was peripheral blood, taken 28 days after the second dose of the MenACWY control vaccine. The chain combines TRBV5-4 with TRBJ2-5, with 10 bases identical to TRBD2. The sequence was obtained from an adult who received the MenACWY meningococcal vaccine as a control. The chain's CDR3 is CASSLSGGALETQYF. For the CDR3, the DNA is TGTGCCAGCAGCTTGAGCGGGGGGGCCCTAGAGACCCAGTACTTC.